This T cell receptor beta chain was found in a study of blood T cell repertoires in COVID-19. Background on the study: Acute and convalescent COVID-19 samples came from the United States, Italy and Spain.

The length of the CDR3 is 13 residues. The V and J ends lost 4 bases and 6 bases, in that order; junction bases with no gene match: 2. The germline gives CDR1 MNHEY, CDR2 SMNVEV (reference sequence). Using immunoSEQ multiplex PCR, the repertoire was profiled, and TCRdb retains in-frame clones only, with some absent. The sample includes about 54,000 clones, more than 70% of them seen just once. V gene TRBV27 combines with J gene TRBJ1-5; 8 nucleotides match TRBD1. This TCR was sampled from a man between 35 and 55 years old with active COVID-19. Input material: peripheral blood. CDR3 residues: CASSWTGSQPQHF. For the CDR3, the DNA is TGTGCCAGCAGTTGGACAGGGAGTCAGCCCCAGCATTTT.